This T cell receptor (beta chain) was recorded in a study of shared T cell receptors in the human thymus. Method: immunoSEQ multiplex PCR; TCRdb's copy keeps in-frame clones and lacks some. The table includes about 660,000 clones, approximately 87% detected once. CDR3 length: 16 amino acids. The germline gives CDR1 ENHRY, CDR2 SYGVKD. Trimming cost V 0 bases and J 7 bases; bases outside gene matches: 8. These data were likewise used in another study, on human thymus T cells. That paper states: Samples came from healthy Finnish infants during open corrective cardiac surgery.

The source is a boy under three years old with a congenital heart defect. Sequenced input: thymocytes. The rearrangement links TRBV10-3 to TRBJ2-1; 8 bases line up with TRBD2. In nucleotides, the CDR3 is TGTGCCATCAGTGAGTCCGCAGCGGGAGCTGGGAATGAGCAGTTCTTC. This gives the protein CAISESAAGAGNEQFF.